The 15 T cell receptor beta chains in this list originate from one sample, sequenced in a study of coeliac disease. These TCRs are of unknown antigen specificity. Findings and limits, study-wide: Active celiac intraepithelial and lamina propria samples had lower TRB and TRG clonality than control samples.

Data came from immunoSEQ multiplex PCR; TCRdb stores just in-frame clones and leaves some out. The sample carries about 6,600 clones, 68% recorded once. The sample was lamina propria lymphocytes from the gut. These receptors all stem from a young woman with active celiac disease.

CDR3 loop: CASSSLSYEQYF. DNA for the CDR3: TGTGCCAGCAGCTCCCTCTCCTACGAGCAGTACTTC. The chain is built from TRBV5-6 and TRBJ2-7; D call uncertain. Germline V gene sequence: CDR1 SGHDT, CDR2 YYEEEE. Trimming cost V 3 bases and J 0 bases, with 4 bases left between them. The CDR3 totals 12 residues.

The rearrangement links TRBV6-1 to TRBJ1-1; D perhaps matches TRBD1 (6 bases). The CDR3 loop spans 15 amino acids. V was cut by 5 bases and J by 6 bases, with 19 bases left in between. CDR1 and CDR2 from the germline V gene are MNHNS and SASEGT. In DNA form, the CDR3 reads TGTGCCAGCAGTTTAACAGGGACCGCCTTGGCTGAAGCTTTCTTT. Its translation is CASSLTGTALAEAFF.

The chain employs TRBV5-4 and TRBJ2-5; 12 bases are a match to TRBD2. V trimming: 3 bases; J trimming: 4 bases; junction bases outside the gene matches: 10. CDR3 length: 17 residues. Germline V lookup: CDR1 SGHNT, CDR2 YYREEE (reference sequence). CDR3 DNA sequence: TGTGCCAGCAGCTCTGGACTAGCGGGGCTCAGGGGAGAGACCCAGTACTTC. This translates into CASSSGLAGLRGETQYF.

The chain uses TRBV7-9 and TRBJ2-7; 8 bases are a match to TRBD1. Germline CDR1 and CDR2: SEHNR and FQNEAQ (reference sequence). Trimming at V came to 4 bases and at J to 6 bases, leaving 2 bases not matched to a gene. This CDR3 region has 12 residues. CDR3 amino acids: CASSWTGSEQYF. DNA of the CDR3: TGTGCCAGCAGCTGGACAGGGAGCGAGCAGTACTTC.

The gene calls are TRBV7-2 and TRBJ1-1, with no clear D. Between the trimmed V and J ends, which lost 5 bases and 5 bases, there was a span of 15 bases. Germline assignment: CDR1 SGHTA and CDR2 FQGNSA. This CDR3 comprises 14 residues. This CDR3 is CASSVDLYRTEAFF. The CDR3 DNA reads as TGTGCCAGCAGCGTCGACTTGTATCGGACTGAAGCTTTCTTT.

Sample share makes this clone medium-sized. The same CDR3 is also encoded by other DNA sequences in this sample. The V gene is TRBV10-1, the J gene TRBJ1-1; 7 nucleotides align to TRBD1. This CDR3 contains 15 residues. The V gene's germline CDR1 is WNHNN and CDR2 SYGVQD (reference sequence). With V trimmed by 6 bases and J by 1 base, 8 bases remained unmatched. The DNA for the CDR3 is TGCGCCAGCAGCGTCAACAGGGGCCCGAACACTGAAGCTTTCTTT. It specifies CASSVNRGPNTEAFF.

The chain uses TRBV30 and TRBJ2-3, with 7 positions matching TRBD2. The CDR3 has 13 amino acids. Trimming removed 1 base from V and 4 bases from J; junction bases left unmatched: 2. In germline, CDR1 is GTSNPN, CDR2 SVGIG (reference sequence). CDR3 amino acids: CAWSETSSDTQYF. CDR3 nucleotide sequence: TGTGCCTGGAGTGAGACTAGCTCAGATACGCAGTATTTT.

The chain has TRBV6-4 and TRBJ1-2; 11 bases fit TRBD1. The CDR3 loop spans 16 amino acids. From germline, CDR1 is MRHNA and CDR2 SNTAGT. J gave up 3 bases and V 8 bases, and 11 bases lay outside the gene matches. CDR3 nucleotides: TGTGCCAGCCCGGGGTGGACAGGGGGCGCCGACTATGGCTACACCTTC. Amino acid sequence: CASPGWTGGADYGYTF.

A single count supports this clone. The chain uses TRBV10-2 and TRBJ1-1; TRBD1 is a possible D gene (5 bases). The V gene's germline CDR1 is WSHSY and CDR2 SAAADI. With 0 bases removed from V and 11 bases from J, the gap between germline ends came to 28 bases. CDR3 length: 18 amino acids. The chain's CDR3 is CASSESWGPSRIRAGAFF. The CDR3 coding sequence is TGCGCCAGCAGTGAGTCCTGGGGCCCATCGAGGATCCGGGCGGGGGCTTTCTTT.

V and J are TRBV4-1 and TRBJ2-7, with D unresolved. There are 16 residues in the CDR3. Germline CDR1 and CDR2: MGHRA and YSYEKL. V lost 0 bases and J 0 bases, leaving 12 bases between the germline ends. The CDR3 bases are TGCGCCAGCAGCCAAGAGCCGTCACAGTCCTCCTACGAGCAGTACTTC. Translation gives CASSQEPSQSSYEQYF.

The chain is built from TRBV28 and TRBJ2-3; TRBD1 aligns across 8 bases. The CDR3 is made up of 18 amino acids. The V gene's germline CDR1 is MDHEN and CDR2 SYDVKM. With 5 bases clipped from V and 5 bases from J, the junction kept 18 bases outside the gene matches. The CDR3 DNA reads as TGTGCCAGCAGTGCATCTTACACAGGGGGTCTTGAGATAGATACGCAGTATTTT. Protein sequence: CASSASYTGGLEIDTQYF.

The chain's CDR3 is CASSKGAGSLYEQYF. CDR3 sequence (DNA): TGTGCCAGTAGTAAAGGCGCCGGGAGCTTGTACGAGCAGTACTTC. The genes are TRBV19 and TRBJ2-7; the D gene is possibly TRBD2 (6 bases). Trimming pared 4 bases from V and 4 bases from J, leaving 17 bases between. The CDR3 is 15 amino acids. Germline V gene data show CDR1 as LNHDA and CDR2 as SQIVND (reference sequence). Together with reference TRBV19 and TRBJ2-7, the CDR3 gives the full variable domain: DGGITQSPKYLFRKEGQNVTLSCEQNLNHDAMYWYRQDPGQGLRLIYYSQIVNDFQKGDIAEGYSVSREKKESFPLTVTSAQKNPTAFYLCASSKGAGSLYEQYFGPGTRLTVT.

The gene calls are TRBV28 and TRBJ1-1; weak D call: TRBD1 (6 bases). The CDR3 runs 14 residues. The germline V gene encodes CDR1 MDHEN and CDR2 SYDVKM. Trimming left V 8 bases short and J 6 bases short, with 19 bases between. Here the CDR3 reads CASGGTGYPPEAFF. The CDR3 nucleotides are TGTGCCAGCGGGGGAACAGGGTACCCGCCTGAAGCTTTCTTT.

In its sample, this clone was seen a few times. The rearrangement uses TRBV5-4 and TRBJ1-4; D remains ambiguous. V lost 4 bases to trimming and J lost 8 bases, with 9 bases between them. The germline V gene has CDR1 SGHNT and CDR2 YYREEE (reference sequence). The length of the CDR3 is 12 residues. CDR3 amino acids: CASSLPGEKLFF. The CDR3, as DNA: TGTGCCAGCAGCCTCCCAGGAGAAAAACTGTTTTTT.

This clone was recorded only once. V is TRBV18 and J is TRBJ2-7; D remains unclear. This CDR3 is built from 13 residues. Trimming took 6 bases from V and 6 from J, leaving 15 bases between them. Per the germline V gene, CDR1 is KGHSH and CDR2 is LQKENI. CDR3: CASSPSETGEQYF. Written as DNA, the CDR3 is TGTGCCAGCTCTCCCTCTGAAACTGGCGAGCAGTACTTC.